This T cell receptor (beta chain) was found in a study of shared clonotypes between healthy human individuals. Across the study: Each donor had three CD4 naive, three CD4 memory, two CD8 naive and one CD8 memory plate.

The table came from immunoSEQ multiplex PCR; TCRdb's copy has only in-frame clones and leaves some out. The data hold about 2 million clones, with roughly 95% observed a single time. The CDR3 runs 14 residues. Germline CDR1 is GTSNPN and CDR2 is SVGIG (reference sequence). V shed 3 bases, J shed 8 bases, and the junction held 9 bases outside the gene matches. Study conclusions and caveats: Few donors restricted represented genetic and exposure-history diversity.

In regard to this clone: Its specificity is not known.

Sequencing was done on a sample of naive CD4+ T cells sorted from blood. Regarding subset: CD45RA+ positively selected. J is TRBJ1-4 and V is TRBV30; 7 nucleotides line up with TRBD1. The TCR originated in a man aged 18 to 30 in good health. The CDR3 region is CAWRLQGSGEKLFF. The CDR3 DNA follows: TGTGCCTGGAGGCTACAGGGGTCCGGGGAAAAACTGTTTTTT.